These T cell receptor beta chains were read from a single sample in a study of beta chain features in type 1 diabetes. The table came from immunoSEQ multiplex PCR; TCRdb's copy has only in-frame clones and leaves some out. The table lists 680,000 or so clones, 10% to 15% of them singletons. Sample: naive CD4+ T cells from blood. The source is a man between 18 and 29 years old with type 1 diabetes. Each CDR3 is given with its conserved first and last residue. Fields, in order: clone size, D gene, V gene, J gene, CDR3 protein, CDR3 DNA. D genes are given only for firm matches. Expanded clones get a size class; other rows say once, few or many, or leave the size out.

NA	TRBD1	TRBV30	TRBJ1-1	CAWRPGQGQYTEAFF	TGTGCCTGGAGGCCGGGACAGGGGCAATACACTGAAGCTTTCTTT
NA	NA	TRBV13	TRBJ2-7	CASSPRGYEQYF	TGTGCCAGCAGCCCTCGCGGCTACGAGCAGTACTTC
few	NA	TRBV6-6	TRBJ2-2	CASSYHISGGTGELFF	TGTGCCAGCAGTTACCATATTAGCGGTGGCACCGGGGAGCTGTTTTTT
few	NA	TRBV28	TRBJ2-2	CASSPLGLTGELFF	TGTGCCAGCAGCCCGCTCGGGTTAACCGGGGAGCTGTTTTTT
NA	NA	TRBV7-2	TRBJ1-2	CASSLAANYGYTF	TGTGCCAGCAGCTTAGCGGCCAACTATGGCTACACCTTC
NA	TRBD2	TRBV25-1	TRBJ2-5	CASSEGGWEGETQYF	TGTGCCAGCAGTGAAGGGGGATGGGAGGGAGAGACCCAGTACTTC
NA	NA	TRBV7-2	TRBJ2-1	CASSPRSGSYNEQFF	TGTGCCAGCAGCCCCCGATCTGGCTCCTACAATGAGCAGTTCTTC
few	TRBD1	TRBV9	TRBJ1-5	CASSVTGGGQPQHF	TGTGCCAGCAGCGTAACAGGGGGCGGTCAGCCCCAGCATTTT
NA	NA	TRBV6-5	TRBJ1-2	CASSYGGVDTF	TGTGCCAGCAGTTACGGGGGTGTGGACACCTTC
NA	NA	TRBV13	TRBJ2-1	CASSLVDGSSYNEQFF	TGTGCCAGCAGCTTAGTCGACGGTAGCTCCTACAATGAGCAGTTCTTC
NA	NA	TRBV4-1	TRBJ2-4	CASSQGWGDIQYF	TGCGCCAGCAGCCAAGGTTGGGGTGACATTCAGTACTTC
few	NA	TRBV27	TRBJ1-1	CASTHREGATEAFF	TGTGCCAGCACGCATAGAGAGGGAGCCACTGAAGCTTTCTTT
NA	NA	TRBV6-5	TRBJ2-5	CAGQKSQETQYF	TGTGCCGGACAGAAGAGCCAAGAGACCCAGTACTTC
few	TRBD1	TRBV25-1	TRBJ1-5	CASSVQGARNQPQHF	TGTGCCAGCAGTGTCCAGGGGGCGCGGAATCAGCCCCAGCATTTT
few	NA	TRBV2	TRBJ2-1	CASNFNRDTYNEQFF	TGTGCCAGCAACTTTAACCGGGACACTTACAATGAGCAGTTCTTC
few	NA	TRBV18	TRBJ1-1	CASSPVSSEAFF	TGTGCCAGCTCACCAGTGAGTTCTGAAGCTTTCTTT
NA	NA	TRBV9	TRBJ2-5	CASSGGPPGFGTQYF	TGTGCCAGCAGCGGGGGACCCCCAGGGTTCGGGACCCAGTACTTC
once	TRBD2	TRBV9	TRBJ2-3	CASSVGGGPADTQYF	TGTGCCAGCAGCGTAGGCGGGGGGCCGGCAGATACGCAGTATTTT
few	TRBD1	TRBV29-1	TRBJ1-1	CSVTGRLNTEAFF	TGCAGCGTGACAGGGAGACTGAACACTGAAGCTTTCTTT
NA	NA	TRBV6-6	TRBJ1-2	CASSYFTGGYTF	TGTGCCAGCAGTTACTTCACAGGAGGCTACACCTTC
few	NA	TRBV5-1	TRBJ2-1	CASSLGLANFNEQFF	TGCGCCAGCAGCTTGGGCCTAGCGAATTTCAATGAGCAGTTCTTC
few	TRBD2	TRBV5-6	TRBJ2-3	CASSLRIAGPDTQYF	TGTGCCAGCAGCTTGAGGATAGCGGGGCCAGATACGCAGTATTTT
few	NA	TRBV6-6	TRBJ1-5	CASSYPESNQPQHF	TGTGCCAGCAGTTACCCGGAGTCCAATCAGCCCCAGCATTTT
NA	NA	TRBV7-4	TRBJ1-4	CASSHAAGGESEKLFF	TGTGCCAGCAGCCACGCGGCGGGGGGCGAGAGTGAAAAACTGTTTTTT
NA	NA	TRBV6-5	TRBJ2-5	CASSVQGGGQETQYF	TGTGCCAGCAGTGTCCAGGGAGGTGGGCAAGAGACCCAGTACTTC
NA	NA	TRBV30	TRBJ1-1	CAWSVSADTEAFF	TGTGCCTGGAGTGTATCGGCGGACACTGAAGCTTTCTTT
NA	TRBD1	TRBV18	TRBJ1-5	CASSPVGQGFGQPQHF	TGTGCCAGCTCACCAGTGGGACAGGGTTTTGGTCAGCCCCAGCATTTT
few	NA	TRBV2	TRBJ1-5	CASSGGNQPQHF	TGTGCCAGCAGCGGAGGTAATCAGCCCCAGCATTTT
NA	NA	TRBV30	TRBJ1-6	CAWSGRFLPLHF	TGTGCCTGGAGTGGACGGTTTTTACCCCTCCACTTT